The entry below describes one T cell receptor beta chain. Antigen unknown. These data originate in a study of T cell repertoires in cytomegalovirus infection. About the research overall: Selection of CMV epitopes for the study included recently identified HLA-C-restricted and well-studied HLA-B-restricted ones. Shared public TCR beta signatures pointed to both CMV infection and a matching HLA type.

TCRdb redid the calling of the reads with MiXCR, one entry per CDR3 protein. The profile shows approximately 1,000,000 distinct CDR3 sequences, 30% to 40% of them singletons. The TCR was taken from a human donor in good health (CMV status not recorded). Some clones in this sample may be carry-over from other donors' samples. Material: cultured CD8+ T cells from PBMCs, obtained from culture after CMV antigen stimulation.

CDR3 region: CASTVLLGGTDTQYF. The CDR3 bases are TGTGCCAGCACCGTCCTCTTGGGTGGCACAGATACGCAGTATTTT. V is TRBV6-1 and J is TRBJ2-3; D is ambiguous. Germline values: CDR1 MNHNS, CDR2 SASEGT. The CDR3 is 15 residues long. V was cut by 7 bases and J by 1 base, with 15 bases left in between.